This note documents a single TCR beta chain sequence. Germline V CDR1 and CDR2: ENHRY, SYGVKD. There are 18 residues in the CDR3. The ends lost 0 bases at V and 7 bases at J; junction bases unmatched: 13. This table comes from immunoSEQ multiplex PCR, and its TCRdb copy is limited to in-frame clones, with some not included. The sample yields 300,000 to 350,000 clones, roughly 90% seen once. Assignments of participants to cohorts depended upon their own reported clinical history. This record comes from a study of blood T cell repertoires in COVID-19. This TCR was sampled from a woman under 30 who had recovered from COVID-19. V gene TRBV10-3 combines with J gene TRBJ2-1; 9 bases are a match to TRBD2. Sequenced: PBMCs or T cells enriched from blood (not recorded which). The CDR3 reads CAISESLGLASARNEQFF. The DNA of the CDR3 is TGTGCCATCAGTGAGTCTCTGGGACTAGCCTCGGCTCGAAATGAGCAGTTCTTC.